Listed here is a single T cell receptor beta chain. What it binds is not known. The source of the sample is a study of T-cell reconstitution after alpha-beta-depleted transplantation in children. Study conclusions and caveats: At around two months after transplant, the alpha-beta T cells were reportedly derived from several hundred expanded clones that came from non-depleted graft cells.

Preparing the TCRbeta library involved the use of unique molecular identifiers. Each CDR3 protein is one row after TCRdb ran MiXCR on the PCR reads. Of roughly 350,000 distinct CDR3 sequences in the sample, 15% to 20% were seen once. The source material was PBMCs, mostly from graft donor cells, sampled 360 days after TCRalphabeta/CD19-depleted stem cell transplant. The origin of this receptor is a male patient aged 2 to 10 who had a stem cell transplant for acute lymphoblastic leukemia, so the T cells may come from the graft donor.

CDR3 sequence reads: CSARNSYNSPLHF. The CDR3 DNA follows: TGCAGTGCTAGAAACAGCTATAATTCACCCCTCCACTTT. The chain recombines TRBV20-1 with TRBJ1-6; no firm D call. This CDR3 region has 13 residues. The V and J ends lost 2 bases and 3 bases respectively, with 5 bases between them. The V gene's germline CDR1 is DFQATT and CDR2 SNEGSKA (reference sequence).